The rows below give T cell receptor beta chains drawn from one sample of a study of cytomegalovirus exposure and HLA in healthy donors. The data were produced by immunoSEQ multiplex PCR, yet TCRdb's version contains in-frame clones alone and is incomplete. Seen here are about 110,000 clones, 73% observed once, and the top ten hold around 7.7%. The sample consisted of PBMCs. These receptors were obtained from a man aged 35 to 55 in good health and CMV-seronegative. Each CDR3 is given without its conserved first and last residue.

J	V	CDR3
TRBJ1-1	TRBV27	ASSLFEGINTEAF
TRBJ2-7	TRBV27	ASSLSFHASYEQY
TRBJ2-7	TRBV13	ASSPSEFGAPAYYEQY
TRBJ2-3	TRBV5-5	ASSLILAGGQDTQY
TRBJ1-4	TRBV5-4	ASSFGPDRGNEKLF
TRBJ1-1	TRBV27	ASSLGSRGPGRGTEAF
TRBJ1-1	TRBV6-1	ASSEALLRLRGRGAF
TRBJ2-3	TRBV18	ASSPTGLRTDTQY
TRBJ1-1	TRBV4-3	ASSQPNTEAF
TRBJ2-7	TRBV7-9	SSSNRDRGLTYEQY
TRBJ2-7	TRBV10-3	AISLDRGEQY
TRBJ1-2	TRBV10-3	AISESPSRVMGYGYT
TRBJ2-1	TRBV2	ASTYDGGNEQF
TRBJ1-2	TRBV4-1	ASSQVLTALYGYT
TRBJ2-5	TRBV7-2	ASSKDREETQY
TRBJ1-1	TRBV25-1	ASRGGGTGQAF
TRBJ1-2	TRBV28	ASSNPLGTANYGYT